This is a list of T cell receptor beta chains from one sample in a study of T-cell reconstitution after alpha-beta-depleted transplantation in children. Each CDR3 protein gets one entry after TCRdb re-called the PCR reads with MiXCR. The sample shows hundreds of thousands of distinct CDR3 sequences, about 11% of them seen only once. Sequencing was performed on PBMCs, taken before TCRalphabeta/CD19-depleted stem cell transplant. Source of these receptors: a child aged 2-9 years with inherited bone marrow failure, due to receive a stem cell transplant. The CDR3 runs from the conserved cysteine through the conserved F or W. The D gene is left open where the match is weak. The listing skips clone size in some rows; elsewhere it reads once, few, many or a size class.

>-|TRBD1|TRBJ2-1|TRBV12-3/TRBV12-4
TGTGCCAGCAGTTTTGGACAGGGAAGGGACAATGAGCAGTTCTTC
CASSFGQGRDNEQFF
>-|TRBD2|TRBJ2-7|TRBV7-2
TGTGCCAGCAGCGGAAGGACTAGCGGGCCACCCTACGAGCAGTACTTC
CASSGRTSGPPYEQYF
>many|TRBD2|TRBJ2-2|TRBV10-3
TGTGCCATCAGTCCGACTAGCGGGGCGAACACCGGGGAGCTGTTTTTT
CAISPTSGANTGELFF
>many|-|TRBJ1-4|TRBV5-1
TGCGCCAGCACCTCTGGCCCGGGGGGCGCCGCCCGAAGAGGGGAAAAACTGTTTTTT
CASTSGPGGAARRGEKLFF
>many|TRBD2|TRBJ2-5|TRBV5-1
TGCGCCAGCAGCTTGCCAGCGAGAGCGGGGGACCAGTACTTC
CASSLPARAGDQYF
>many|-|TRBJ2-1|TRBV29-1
TGCAGCGTTGGAGCGCCTGGTGGTACCTCCTACAATGAGCAGTTCTTC
CSVGAPGGTSYNEQFF
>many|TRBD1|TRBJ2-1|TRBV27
TGTGCCAGCAGTCCAAGGGACAGGTGGAGCTCCTACAATGAGCAGTTCTTC
CASSPRDRWSSYNEQFF
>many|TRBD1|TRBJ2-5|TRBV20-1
TGCAGTGCCACACAGGGGTACGAGACCCAGTACTTC
CSATQGYETQYF
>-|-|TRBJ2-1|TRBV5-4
TGTGCCAGCAGCGCTGAGCCGAACAATGAGCAGTTCTTC
CASSAEPNNEQFF
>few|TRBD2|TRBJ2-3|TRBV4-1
TGCGCCAGCAGCCTCAATCCCCCTTCACCTAGCGGGAGCACAGATACGCAGTATTTT
CASSLNPPSPSGSTDTQYF
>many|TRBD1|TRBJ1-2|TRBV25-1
TGTGCCAGCAGTGCTACAGGGGGCTGGGACTATGGCTACACCTTC
CASSATGGWDYGYTF
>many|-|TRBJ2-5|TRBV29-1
TGCAGCGTTGAAGATCGAGGGGTAGAGACCCAGTACTTC
CSVEDRGVETQYF
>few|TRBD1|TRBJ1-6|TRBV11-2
TGTGCCAGCAGCTTAGTTGTCGGGACAGGGGTTTCACCCCTCCACTTT
CASSLVVGTGVSPLHF
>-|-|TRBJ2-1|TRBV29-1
TGCAGCGTTGAAAGACAGTCTGGAATAGGTGAGCAGTTCTTC
CSVERQSGIGEQFF
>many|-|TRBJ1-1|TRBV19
TGTGCCAGTAGTATAGTCCAGACCGCTCCGAACACTGAAGCTTTCTTT
CASSIVQTAPNTEAFF
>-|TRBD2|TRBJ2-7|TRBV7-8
TGTGCCAGCAGCGCGGGGACAGCCGGGACTAGCGGGAGATGGTTCGAGCAGTACTTC
CASSAGTAGTSGRWFEQYF
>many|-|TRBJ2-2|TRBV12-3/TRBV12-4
TGTGCCAGCACCCTGGGACGGGTCACCGGGGAGCTGTTTTTT
CASTLGRVTGELFF
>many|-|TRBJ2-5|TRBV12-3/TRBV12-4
TGTGCCAGCAGTCTGACTAGATTTCCAGAGACCCAGTACTTC
CASSLTRFPETQYF
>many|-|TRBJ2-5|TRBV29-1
TGCAGCGTTGACGGGAGGGGGCTAGAGACCCAGTACTTC
CSVDGRGLETQYF
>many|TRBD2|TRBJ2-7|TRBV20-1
TGCAGTGCTAGTATGGCTAGCGGGACCTACGAGCAGTACTTC
CSASMASGTYEQYF
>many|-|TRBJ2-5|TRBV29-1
TGCAGCGCCACTGGGGCGGAAGAGACCCAGTACTTC
CSATGAEETQYF
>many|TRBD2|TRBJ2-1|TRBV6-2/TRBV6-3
TGTGCCAGCAGACTAGTAGGAGGGACTAGCGGGATGAGCTCCTACAATGAGCAGTTCTTC
CASRLVGGTSGMSSYNEQFF
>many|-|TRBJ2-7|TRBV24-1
TGTGCCACCAGTGAAGACAGGACGGGCGAGCAGTACTTC
CATSEDRTGEQYF
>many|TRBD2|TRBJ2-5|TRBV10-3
TGTGCCATCACCGAGCGGGAAGGAGAGACCCAGTACTTC
CAITEREGETQYF
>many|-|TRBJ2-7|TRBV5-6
TGTGCCAGCAGCTTGTTGAGGCAGCCAGAGCAGTACTTC
CASSLLRQPEQYF
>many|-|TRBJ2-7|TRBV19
TGTGCCAGTAGTAGCGGGACAATGGGGTTCGAGCAGTACTTC
CASSSGTMGFEQYF
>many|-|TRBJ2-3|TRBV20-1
TGCAGTGCTAAGGCGGGGCAGGGCACAGATACGCAGTATTTT
CSAKAGQGTDTQYF
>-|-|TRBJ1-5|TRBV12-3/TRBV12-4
TGTGCCAGCAGTTTCGGGGTTATCGATCAGCCCCAGCATTTT
CASSFGVIDQPQHF
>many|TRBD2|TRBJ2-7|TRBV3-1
TGTGCCAGCAGCCAAGATTGGGACCCCCTGGGACTAGCGGAGACCTACGAGCAGTACTTC
CASSQDWDPLGLAETYEQYF
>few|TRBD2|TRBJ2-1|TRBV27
TGTGCCAGCAGTTCCCCAGGGACTAGCCGGAATGAGCAGTTCTTC
CASSSPGTSRNEQFF
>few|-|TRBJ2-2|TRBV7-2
TGTGCCAGCAGCTCGAGGGCGCAGGGGGGCACCGGGGATCTGTTTTTT
CASSSRAQGGTGDLFF
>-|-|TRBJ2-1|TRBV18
TGTGCCAGCTCATGGGTAGTGAATTCGGACAATGAGCAGTTCTTC
CASSWVVNSDNEQFF
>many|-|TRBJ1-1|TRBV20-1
TGCAGTGCTAGATCCGGGACACAGAACACTGAAGCTTTCTTT
CSARSGTQNTEAFF
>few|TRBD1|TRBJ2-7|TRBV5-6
TGTGCCAGCAGCAAAGGCGACAGGGAACTCTACGAGCAGTACTTC
CASSKGDRELYEQYF
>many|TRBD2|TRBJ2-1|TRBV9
TGTGCCAGCAGCGCCCGGCGGGATTATCGGGAGGGAAACAATGAGCAGTTCTTC
CASSARRDYREGNNEQFF
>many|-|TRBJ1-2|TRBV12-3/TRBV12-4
TGTGCCAGCAGTTTGGGGGGGACAACTAACTATGGCTACACCTTC
CASSLGGTTNYGYTF
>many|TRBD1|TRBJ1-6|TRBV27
TGTGCCAGCAGTTTACGACAGGGGGGAATAGCCAATAATTCACCCCTCCACTTT
CASSLRQGGIANNSPLHF
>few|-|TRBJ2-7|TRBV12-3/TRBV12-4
TGTGCCAGCAGTGGGATTGGACAGCACTACGAGCAGTACTTC
CASSGIGQHYEQYF
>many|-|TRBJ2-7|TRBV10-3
TGTGCCATCAGCAGGGCCGGGACACGGACCTACGAGCAGTACTTC
CAISRAGTRTYEQYF
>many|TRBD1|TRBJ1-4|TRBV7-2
TGTGCCAGCAGCTCGGACAGGGGAGGAGAAAAACTGTTTTTT
CASSSDRGGEKLFF
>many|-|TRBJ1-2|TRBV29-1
TGCAGCGTTGGGTCGGAAACCTATGGCTACACCTTC
CSVGSETYGYTF
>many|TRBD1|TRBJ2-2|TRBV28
TGTGCCAGCAGTTTACTCTCTCGACAGGGGAACACCGGGGAGCTGTTTTTT
CASSLLSRQGNTGELFF
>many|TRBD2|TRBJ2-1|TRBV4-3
TGCGCCAGCAGCCAACGAGCTAGCGGGATAGACTCCTACAATGAGCAGTTCTTC
CASSQRASGIDSYNEQFF
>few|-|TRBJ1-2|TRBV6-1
TGTGCCAGCAGCTCAAGCCTCACAGGGCCCCATGGCTACACCTTC
CASSSSLTGPHGYTF
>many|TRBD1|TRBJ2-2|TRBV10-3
TGTGCCATCAGTGAGCCGGGGACAGGGGGCACCGGGGAGCTGTTTTTT
CAISEPGTGGTGELFF
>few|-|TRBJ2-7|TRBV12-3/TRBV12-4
TGTGCCAGCAGTCTTCAACAGGGTTTCCCCTACGAGCAGTACTTC
CASSLQQGFPYEQYF
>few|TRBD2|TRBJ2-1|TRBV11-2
TGTGCCAGCAGCTTACCCTGGACTAGCGGGAGTTCCTACAATGAGCAGTTCTTC
CASSLPWTSGSSYNEQFF
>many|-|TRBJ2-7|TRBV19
TGTGCCAGTAGTAGGTTCGGGGGCTACGAGCAGTACTTC
CASSRFGGYEQYF
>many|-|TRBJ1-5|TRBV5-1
TGCGCCAGCAGGGACTTAACAGGCTCCAATAAACAAGGTGGGCCCCAGCATTTT
CASRDLTGSNKQGGPQHF
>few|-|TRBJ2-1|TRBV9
TGTGCCAGCAGCGCAAGCCGACAGACGAGCTCCTACAATGAGCAGTTCTTC
CASSASRQTSSYNEQFF
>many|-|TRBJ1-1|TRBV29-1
TGCAGCGTTGGCGAGGGAGGCACTGAAGCTTTCTTT
CSVGEGGTEAFF
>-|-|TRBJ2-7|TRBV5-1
TGCGCCGGCGGAGGACCCCAGCGCCTGCCTCTAGACTACGAGCAGTACTTC
CAGGGPQRLPLDYEQYF
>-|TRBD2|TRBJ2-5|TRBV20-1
TGCAGTGCAGGACTAGCGGACCCTAAAGGTGGAGAGACCCAGTACTTC
CSAGLADPKGGETQYF
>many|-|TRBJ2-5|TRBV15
TGTGCCACCAGCAGAGTCGGGGGGCAGGTAGAGACCCAGTACTTC
CATSRVGGQVETQYF